This TCR beta chain was sequenced for a study of cytomegalovirus exposure and HLA in healthy donors. Whole-study context: A prior study identified 110 million or so unique TCR beta sequences from roughly 170 million T cells.

PCR used 60 Vbeta primers and 13 Jbeta primers. Libraries were prepared by immunoSEQ multiplex PCR; TCRdb keeps only in-frame clonotypes and omits some of them. Among 150,000 to 170,000 clones listed, approximately 81% were seen once. CDR3 length: 15 residues. V lost 0 bases to trimming and J lost 5 bases, with 15 bases between them. The germline gives CDR1 SGHRS, CDR2 YFSETQ. Sequencing was done on a sample of PBMCs. This sequence joins TRBV5-1 and TRBJ2-7; no clear D. The source is a man aged 18 to 30 in good health and CMV-seronegative. The CDR3 protein is CASSLAGLSLHEQYF. The CDR3 nucleotides read TGCGCCAGCAGCTTGGCTGGGCTCTCCCTCCACGAGCAGTACTTC.